This T cell receptor (beta chain) is drawn from a study of a mutant IDH1 vaccine in newly diagnosed glioma. Study details: Beginning 4-6 weeks after radiotherapy alone, or with temozolomide cycles, vaccination took place.

In germline, CDR1 is GTSNPN, CDR2 SVGIG (reference sequence). The V end lost 0 bases, the J end lost 4 bases, and 12 bases lay between the germline ends. The length of the CDR3 is 14 residues. Time point denoted: week 11, during vaccination. Vaccination comprised doses that each held 300 ug of mutant IDH1 20-mer peptide, plus topical imiquimod. Study-wide findings and caveats: Patients showed vaccine-induced immune responses at a rate of approximately 92%.

The repertoire was sequenced with immunoSEQ multiplex PCR; TCRdb's copy has only in-frame clones and lacks some. The table records 20,000 to 25,000 clones, 60% to 75% of them present only once. A note on this clone: What it recognizes is unknown.

This receptor was taken from a man younger than 35 with glioma. Some clones in this sample may be carry-over from other donors' samples. The specimen was peripheral blood mononuclear cells (PBMCs), collected from a glioma patient whose treatment included an IDH1 peptide vaccine. The chain couples TRBV30 to TRBJ1-2; TRBD1 is a possible D gene (5 bases). CDR3 sequence reads: CAWSVPPRAYGYTF. In nucleotides, the CDR3 is TGTGCCTGGAGTGTACCTCCCAGGGCCTATGGCTACACCTTC.